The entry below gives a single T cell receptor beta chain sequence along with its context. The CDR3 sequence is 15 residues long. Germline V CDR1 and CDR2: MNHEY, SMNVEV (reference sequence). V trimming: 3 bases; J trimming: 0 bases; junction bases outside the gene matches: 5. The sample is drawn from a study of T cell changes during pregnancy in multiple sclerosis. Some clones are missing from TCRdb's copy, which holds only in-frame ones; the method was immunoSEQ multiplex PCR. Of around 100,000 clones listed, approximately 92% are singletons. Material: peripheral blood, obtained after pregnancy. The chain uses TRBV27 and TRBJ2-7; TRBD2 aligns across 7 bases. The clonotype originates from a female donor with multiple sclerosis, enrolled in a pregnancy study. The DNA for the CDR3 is TGTGCCAGCAGTTTGACTAGCCGTCGCTCCTACGAGCAGTACTTC. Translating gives CASSLTSRRSYEQYF.